This entry describes one T cell receptor (beta chain). The antigen is undetermined. Patients with resected limited-stage small-cell lung cancer, operated 2008 to 2020. Donors were all either smokers or heavy second-hand smokers. Normal lung tissue came from at least 2 cm beyond the tumor margin and showed no malignant cells. Only in-frame clones appear in the TCRdb table, and some are missing; sequencing was by immunoSEQ multiplex PCR. The table has fewer than 10,000 clones, about 75% seen once. The data originate from a study of T cells and copy number aberrations in small-cell lung cancer. General observations from the study: Compared with adjacent lung tissue, tumors had lower T-cell richness and clonality and non-significantly lower density.

Unmatched junction bases numbered 5, after V lost 2 bases and J lost 1 base. Germline CDR1 and CDR2: SGHRS and YFSETQ. The CDR3 runs to 15 residues. The V call is TRBV5-1, the J call TRBJ2-7; 8 nucleotides line up with TRBD2. This clonotype originated in a man aged 60-69 years with small cell lung cancer. The sample taken for sequencing was normal tissue next to the tumor. The CDR3 region is CASSFSAGGSYEQYF. The DNA for the CDR3 is TGCGCCAGCAGCTTTTCGGCGGGAGGATCCTACGAGCAGTACTTC. Supplemented by reference TRBV5-1 and TRBJ2-7, the full variable domain reads KAGVTQTPRYLIKTRGQQVTLSCSPISGHRSVSWYQQTPGQGLQFLFEYFSETQRNKGNFPGRFSGRQFSNSRSEMNVSTLELGDSALYLCASSFSAGGSYEQYFGPGTRLTVT.